What follows are 18 T cell receptor beta chains derived from one specimen sequenced in a study of cytomegalovirus exposure and HLA in healthy donors. Amplification used 60 Vbeta primers and 13 Jbeta primers. Generated by immunoSEQ multiplex PCR, the TCRdb table keeps only in-frame clones and is missing some. Found here are 200,000 to 250,000 clones, about 70% of them singletons; the top ten hold 1.5% to 2%. Sequences were obtained from PBMCs. The receptors were gathered from a woman aged 25-40 years in good health and CMV-seronegative.

The V and J genes are TRBV2 and TRBJ2-2; possibly TRBD2 for D (6 bases). Trimming removed 4 bases at V and 4 bases at J, with 7 bases between. Germline V gene lookup returns CDR1 SNHLY and CDR2 FYNNEI. The CDR3 extends over 13 amino acids. The CDR3 region is CASSVSGTGELFF. CDR3 DNA sequence: TGTGCCAGCAGTGTTAGCGGCACCGGGGAGCTGTTTTTT. The whole variable domain, filled in from reference TRBV2 and TRBJ2-2, reads EPEVTQTPSHQVTQMGQEVILRCVPISNHLYFYWYRQILGQKVEFLVSFYNNEISEKSEIFDDQFSVERPDGSNFTLKIRSTKLEDSAMYFCASSVSGTGELFFGEGSRLTVL.

The rearrangement joins TRBV29-1 to TRBJ1-1; D is unclear. Trimming took 7 bases from V and 7 from J, leaving 13 bases between them. Germline V gives CDR1 SQVTM, CDR2 ANQGSEA. The CDR3 consists of 11 residues. CDR3 in DNA: TGCAGCGCCCTGACTGCCTATGAAGCTTTCTTT. Amino acids: CSALTAYEAFF.

For this clone: Other DNA sequences from this sample encode an identical CDR3 as well. This chain connects TRBV2 to TRBJ1-1; perhaps TRBD1 as D (6 bases). Trimming pared 0 bases from V and 4 bases from J, leaving 9 bases between. The CDR3 extends over 14 amino acids. The germline gives CDR1 SNHLY, CDR2 FYNNEI. CDR3 sequence (DNA): TGTGCCAGCAGTGAAGCAACAGGGAGCACTGAAGCTTTCTTT. Residues: CASSEATGSTEAFF.

The V call is TRBV30, the J call TRBJ2-5; 7 nucleotides align to TRBD1. With V trimmed by 1 base and J by 2 bases, 10 bases remained unmatched. The germline gives CDR1 GTSNPN, CDR2 SVGIG (reference sequence). The CDR3 consists of 16 residues. In DNA form, the CDR3 reads TGTGCCTGGAGTGGGTCAGCCTGGGACAGACAAGAGACCCAGTACTTC. Translating it yields CAWSGSAWDRQETQYF. The full variable domain, rest sourced from reference TRBV30 and TRBJ2-5, is SQTIHQWPATLVQPVGSPLSLECTVEGTSNPNLYWYRQAAGRGLQLLFYSVGIGQISSEVPQNLSASRPQDRQFILSSKKLLLSDSGFYLCAWSGSAWDRQETQYFGPGTRLLVL.

This clone was detected only a few times. The chain uses TRBV4-2 and TRBJ2-7; D is ambiguous. The length of the CDR3 is 16 residues. With 4 bases removed from V and 5 bases from J, the gap between germline ends came to 21 bases. Germline CDR1 reads LGHNA; CDR2 reads YNFKEQ. DNA for the CDR3: TGTGCCAGCAGCCCAGAACTTTTTGCGGAAGCCCACGAGCAGTACTTC. Translating it yields CASSPELFAEAHEQYF.

The chain has TRBV29-1 and TRBJ1-1; D is uncertain. The CDR3 is 13 amino acids. Germline V gene lookup returns CDR1 SQVTM and CDR2 ANQGSEA. The V end lost 5 bases, the J end lost 2 bases, and 12 bases lay between the germline ends. The CDR3 DNA sequence: TGCAGCGTTATCTTTAACTCAAACACTGAAGCTTTCTTT. Amino acid sequence: CSVIFNSNTEAFF.

The V call is TRBV4-1, the J call TRBJ1-1; the D gene is possibly TRBD1 (5 bases). Germline loops: CDR1 MGHRA, CDR2 YSYEKL. V was cut by 2 bases and J by 6 bases, with 7 bases left in between. The CDR3 runs 12 residues. CDR3 coding DNA: TGCGCCAGCAGCCAACAGGGCTCTGAAGCTTTCTTT. It translates to CASSQQGSEAFF.

V and J are TRBV5-1 and TRBJ1-3, with TRBD1 matching over 7 bases. V lost 0 bases, J lost 0 bases, and 6 bases stayed unmatched. Germline V CDR1 and CDR2: SGHRS, YFSETQ. The CDR3 extends over 17 amino acids. The CDR3 loop reads CASSLGDRAFSGNTIYF. The CDR3 DNA reads TGCGCCAGCAGCTTGGGGGACAGAGCCTTCTCTGGAAACACCATATATTTT.

With respect to this clone: An end of the junction differs from the germline gene, which may be a read error. This rearrangement joins TRBV18 to TRBJ1-1; the D is unclear. Germline V lookup: CDR1 KGHSH, CDR2 LQKENI. The length of the CDR3 is 13 residues. CDR3 region: CDSSMGRETEAFF. CDR3 nucleotide sequence: TGTGACAGCTCCATGGGGAGAGAGACTGAAGCTTTCTTT.

The chain carries TRBV27 and TRBJ1-1; TRBD1 matches 7 bases. After removal of 8 bases from V and 7 bases from J, the junction contained 4 bases not matched to a gene. This CDR3 comprises 11 residues. CDR1 MNHEY and CDR2 SMNVEV come from the germline V gene (reference sequence). The CDR3: CASFGQVEAFF. CDR3 in DNA: TGTGCCAGCTTCGGACAGGTTGAAGCTTTCTTT.

The genes are TRBV5-1 and TRBJ1-6, with D perhaps matching TRBD1 (5 bases). CDR3 length equals 16 residues. Germline values: CDR1 SGHRS, CDR2 YFSETQ. With 1 base removed from V and 9 bases from J, the gap between germline ends came to 17 bases. The CDR3 protein is CASSLSIGGRSSPLHF. For the CDR3, the DNA is TGCGCCAGCAGCTTGTCGATCGGGGGAAGGAGTTCACCCCTCCACTTT.

This rearrangement joins TRBV29-1 to TRBJ2-1; D possibly corresponds to TRBD1 (5 bases). Germline V gene data show CDR1 as SQVTM and CDR2 as ANQGSEA. V was cut by 0 bases and J by 10 bases, with 10 bases left in between. CDR3 length: 12 amino acids. The CDR3 region is CSVEEWGREQFF. CDR3 in DNA: TGCAGCGTTGAAGAGTGGGGCAGGGAGCAGTTCTTC.

This chain connects TRBV7-3 to TRBJ2-5, with 10 bases fitting TRBD2. There are 14 residues in the CDR3. J gave up 5 bases and V 2 bases, and 2 bases lay outside the gene matches. The germline gives CDR1 SGHTA, CDR2 FQGTGA. This chain's CDR3 is CASSLGLAAETQYF. DNA for the CDR3: TGTGCCAGCAGCTTAGGACTAGCGGCGGAGACCCAGTACTTC.

The chain uses TRBV9 and TRBJ2-3; the match to TRBD2 covers 8 bases. The ends lost 0 bases at V and 0 bases at J; junction bases unmatched: 3. Germline values: CDR1 SGDLS, CDR2 YYNGEE. The length of the CDR3 is 16 residues. The CDR3 protein is CASSVGPSGSTDTQYF. The CDR3, as DNA: TGTGCCAGCAGCGTAGGTCCTAGCGGGAGCACAGATACGCAGTATTTT.

The chain carries TRBV7-3 and TRBJ2-5; D possibly corresponds to TRBD2 (6 bases). The CDR3 runs 13 residues. Germline loops: CDR1 SGHTA, CDR2 FQGTGA. Trimming stripped 3 bases from V and 7 bases from J, with 12 bases between. CDR3 protein: CASSFSGRGTQYF. The DNA for the CDR3 is TGTGCCAGCAGCTTTTCTGGGCGGGGGACCCAGTACTTC.

This clone was picked up a small number of times. V usage is TRBV30 and J usage is TRBJ2-1; D is perhaps TRBD1 (6 bases). This CDR3 region has 12 residues. V was clipped by 2 bases and J by 8 bases, with 10 bases between them. The germline CDR1 and CDR2 sequences are GTSNPN and SVGIG (reference sequence). The CDR3 DNA is TGTGCCTGGAGTCGGACAGAGGATGAGCAGTTCTTC. This encodes CAWSRTEDEQFF.

The chain couples TRBV14 to TRBJ2-1, with 12 positions matching TRBD1. Trimming cost V 1 base and J 7 bases; bases outside gene matches: 5. This CDR3 has 16 amino acids. CDR1 is SGHDN and CDR2 is FVKESK in the germline V gene. The DNA of the CDR3 is TGTGCCAGCAGCCAAGGTGTGGGACAGGGGGCAAATGAGCAGTTCTTC. Translated: CASSQGVGQGANEQFF.

This clone was observed once. The chain joins TRBV5-1 to TRBJ1-4; 8 bases are a match to TRBD1. The CDR3 runs to 16 residues. J gave up 2 bases and V 5 bases, and 8 bases lay outside the gene matches. Germline lookup yields CDR1 SGHRS and CDR2 YFSETQ. CDR3 amino acids: CASRRGQGLTNEKLFF. In DNA form, the CDR3 reads TGCGCCAGCAGGCGTGGACAGGGATTGACTAATGAAAAACTGTTTTTT.